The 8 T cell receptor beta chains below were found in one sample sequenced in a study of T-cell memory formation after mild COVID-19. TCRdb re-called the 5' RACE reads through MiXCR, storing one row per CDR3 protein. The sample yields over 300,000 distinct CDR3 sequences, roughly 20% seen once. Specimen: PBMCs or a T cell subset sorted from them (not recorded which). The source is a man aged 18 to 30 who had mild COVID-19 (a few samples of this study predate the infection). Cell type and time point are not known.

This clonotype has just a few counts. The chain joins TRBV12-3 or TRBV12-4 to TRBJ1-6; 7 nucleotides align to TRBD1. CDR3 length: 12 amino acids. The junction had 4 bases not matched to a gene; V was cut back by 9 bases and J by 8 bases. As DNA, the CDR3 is TGTGCCAGTACTACAGGGGATTCACCCCTCCACTTT. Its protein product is CASTTGDSPLHF.

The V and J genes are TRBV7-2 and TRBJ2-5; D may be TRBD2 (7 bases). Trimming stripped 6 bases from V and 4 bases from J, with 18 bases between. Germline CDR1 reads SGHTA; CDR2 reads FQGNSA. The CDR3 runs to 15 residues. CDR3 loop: CASSRLGGLIETQYF. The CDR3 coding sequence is TGTGCCAGCAGTCGATTGGGGGGGCTCATAGAGACCCAGTACTTC.

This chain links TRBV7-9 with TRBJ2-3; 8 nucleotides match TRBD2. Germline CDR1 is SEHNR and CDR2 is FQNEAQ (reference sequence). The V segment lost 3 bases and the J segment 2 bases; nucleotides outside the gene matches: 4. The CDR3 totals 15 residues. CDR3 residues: CASSLSRGATDTQYF. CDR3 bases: TGTGCCAGCAGCTTGTCGCGGGGGGCCACAGATACGCAGTATTTT.

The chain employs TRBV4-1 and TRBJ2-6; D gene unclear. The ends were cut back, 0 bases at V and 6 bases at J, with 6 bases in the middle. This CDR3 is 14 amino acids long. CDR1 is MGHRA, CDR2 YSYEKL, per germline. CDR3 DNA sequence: TGCGCCAGCAGCCAAGATCGGGTGGCCAACGTCCTGACTTTC. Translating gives CASSQDRVANVLTF.

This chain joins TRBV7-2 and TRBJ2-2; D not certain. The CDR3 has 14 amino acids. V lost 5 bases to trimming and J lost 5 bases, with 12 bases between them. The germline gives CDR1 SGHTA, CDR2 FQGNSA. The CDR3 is CASSPPTETGELFF. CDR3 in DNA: TGTGCCAGCAGCCCTCCGACCGAGACCGGGGAGCTGTTTTTT.

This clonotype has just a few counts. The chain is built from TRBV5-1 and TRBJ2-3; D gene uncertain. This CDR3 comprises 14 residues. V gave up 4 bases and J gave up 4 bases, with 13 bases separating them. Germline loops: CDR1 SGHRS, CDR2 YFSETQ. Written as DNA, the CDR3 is TGCGCCAGCAGCCGAACGTTAGTCCCAGATACGCAGTATTTT. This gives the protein CASSRTLVPDTQYF.

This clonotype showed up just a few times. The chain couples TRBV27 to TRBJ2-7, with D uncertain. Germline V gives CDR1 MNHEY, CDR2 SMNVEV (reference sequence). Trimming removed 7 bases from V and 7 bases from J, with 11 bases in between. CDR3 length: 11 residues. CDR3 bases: TGTGCCAGCATCCATGGGGAAGAGCAGTACGTC. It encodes CASIHGEEQYV.

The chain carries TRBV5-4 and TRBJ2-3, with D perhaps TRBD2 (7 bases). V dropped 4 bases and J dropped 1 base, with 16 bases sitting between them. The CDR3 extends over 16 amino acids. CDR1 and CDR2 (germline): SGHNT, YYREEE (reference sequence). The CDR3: CASSPGGGGGTDTQYF. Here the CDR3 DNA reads TGTGCCAGCAGCCCTGGGGGGGGCGGAGGCACAGATACGCAGTATTTT.